This T cell receptor beta chain was identified during a study of shared clonotypes between healthy human individuals. The assay was run at deep level. Using immunoSEQ multiplex PCR, the repertoire was profiled, and TCRdb retains in-frame clones only, with some absent. Counted here are roughly 490,000 clones, about 80% occurring once; the ten biggest clones make up over 9.5%. Notes on this clone: Its specificity is not known.

Study outcomes and limitations: Only blood samples were collected, and tissue repertoires likely differ. There were few donors, and this limited the genetic and exposure-history diversity represented.

The CDR3 contains 15 residues. V lost 6 bases, J lost 6 bases, and 12 bases stayed unmatched. Germline assignment: CDR1 MNHEY and CDR2 SVGAGI. Each sample came from a Caucasian adult donor living in Nashville, Tennessee. The clonotype was recovered from a woman aged 40 to 50 in good health. Some clones in this sample may be carry-over from other donors' samples. Sequenced input: PBMCs. The chain has TRBV6-5 and TRBJ2-3, with 7 bases matching TRBD2. The CDR3 spells CASRGLGAGEDTQYF. The DNA for the CDR3 is TGTGCCAGCAGAGGCCTCGGTGCGGGAGAGGATACGCAGTATTTT.